This T cell receptor beta chain stems from a study of T cells after yellow fever vaccination. General study results and limits: Clonotypes found in both CD4 and CD8 compartments made up a small share. Most clones from primary vaccination were detected again post-booster (around 95% CD4, roughly 90% CD8).

This clonotype was detected a few times. Its specificity is not known. Via MiXCR, TCRdb re-called the 5' RACE reads, giving one row per CDR3 protein. The sample gives just under 600,000 distinct CDR3 sequences, 13% of which show up once; over 13% is in the top ten. The ends lost 6 bases at V and 1 base at J; junction bases unmatched: 6. This CDR3 comprises 15 residues. Germline-derived CDR1 and CDR2 are SQVTM and ANQGSEA. The TCR was taken from a man aged 25-45 years who received the YFV17D yellow fever vaccine. This chain links TRBV29-1 with TRBJ2-5, with 12 bases lining up with TRBD1. The sequencing used PBMCs, collected on the day of the yellow fever booster vaccination. This CDR3 reads CSVSGTGGFQETQYF. The CDR3 coding sequence is TGCAGCGTGTCCGGGACAGGGGGCTTCCAAGAGACCCAGTACTTC. Drawing the rest from reference TRBV29-1 and TRBJ2-5, the complete variable domain is SAVISQKPSRDICQRGTSLTIQCQVDSQVTMMFWYRQQPGQSLTLIATANQGSEATYESGFVIDKFPISRPNLTFSTLTVSNMSPEDSSIYLCSVSGTGGFQETQYFGPGTRLLVL.